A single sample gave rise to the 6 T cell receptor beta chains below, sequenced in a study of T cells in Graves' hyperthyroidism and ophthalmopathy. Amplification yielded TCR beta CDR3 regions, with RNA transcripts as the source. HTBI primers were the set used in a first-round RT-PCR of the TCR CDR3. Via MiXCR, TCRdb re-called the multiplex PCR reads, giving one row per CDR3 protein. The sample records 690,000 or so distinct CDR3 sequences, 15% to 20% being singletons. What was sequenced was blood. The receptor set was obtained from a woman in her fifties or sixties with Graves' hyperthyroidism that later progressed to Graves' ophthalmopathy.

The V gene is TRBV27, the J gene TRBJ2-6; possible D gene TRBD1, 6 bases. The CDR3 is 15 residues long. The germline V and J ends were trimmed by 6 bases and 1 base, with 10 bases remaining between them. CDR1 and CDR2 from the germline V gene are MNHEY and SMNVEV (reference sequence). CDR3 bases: TGTGCCAGCAGGTCCACAGGGTCTGGGGCCAACGTCCTGACTTTC. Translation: CASRSTGSGANVLTF.

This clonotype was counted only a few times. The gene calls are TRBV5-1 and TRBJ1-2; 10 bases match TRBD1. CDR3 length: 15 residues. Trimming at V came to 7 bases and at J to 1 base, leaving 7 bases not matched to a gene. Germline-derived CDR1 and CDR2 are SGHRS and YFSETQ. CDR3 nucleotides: TGCGCCAGCCGACCGACAGGGGGCCTTAACTATGGCTACACCTTC. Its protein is CASRPTGGLNYGYTF.

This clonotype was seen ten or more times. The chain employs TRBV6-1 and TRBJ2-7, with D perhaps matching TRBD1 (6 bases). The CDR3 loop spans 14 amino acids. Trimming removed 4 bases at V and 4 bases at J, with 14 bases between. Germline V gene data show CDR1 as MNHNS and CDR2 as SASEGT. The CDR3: CASSALDSRYEQYF. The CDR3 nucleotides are TGTGCCAGCAGTGCCCTGGACAGCCGGTACGAGCAGTACTTC.

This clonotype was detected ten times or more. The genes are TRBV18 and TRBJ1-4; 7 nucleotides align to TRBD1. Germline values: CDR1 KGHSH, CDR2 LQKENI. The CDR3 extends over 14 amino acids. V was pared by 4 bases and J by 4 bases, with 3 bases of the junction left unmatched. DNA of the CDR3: TGTGCCAGCTCACACCGGGACAGTAATGAAAAACTGTTTTTT. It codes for CASSHRDSNEKLFF.

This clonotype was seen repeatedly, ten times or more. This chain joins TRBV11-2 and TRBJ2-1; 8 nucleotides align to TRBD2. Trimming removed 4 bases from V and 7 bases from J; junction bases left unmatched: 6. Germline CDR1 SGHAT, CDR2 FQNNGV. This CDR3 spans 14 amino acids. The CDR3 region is CASSSHGGGNEQFF. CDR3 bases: TGTGCCAGCAGCTCCCACGGGGGGGGAAATGAGCAGTTCTTC.

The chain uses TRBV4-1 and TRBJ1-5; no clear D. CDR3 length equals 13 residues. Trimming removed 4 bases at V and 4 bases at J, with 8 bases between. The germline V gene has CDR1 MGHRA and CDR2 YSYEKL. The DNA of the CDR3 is TGCGCCAGCAGCCGAGGGTTGAATCAGCCCCAGCATTTT. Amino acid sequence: CASSRGLNQPQHF.